The T cell receptor (beta chain) under discussion was sequenced for a study of chemoradiotherapy in HPV16-positive cancers. Study context: Candidate HPV-specific T-cell clones and common TCR motifs came from functional assays in two HPV16-positive patients. Study-level points and caveats: In HPV16-positive patients, HPV-responsive T-cell expansion tracked better recurrence-free survival. Functional assays defining HPV-specific T cells used only two HPV16-positive patients.

Note on this clone: The target antigen is unknown.

Over chemoradiotherapy, repertoires were sampled more than once. Sequencing was performed with immunoSEQ multiplex PCR; in TCRdb, only in-frame clones are kept and a portion is missing. The table records 20,000 to 30,000 clones, approximately 94% of them present only once. V lost 1 base, J lost 0 bases, and 10 bases stayed unmatched. This CDR3 has 20 amino acids. Germline V lookup: CDR1 SGHRS, CDR2 YFSETQ. The TCR sequence derives from a human donor with HPV-associated anogenital cancer. The chain carries TRBV5-1 and TRBJ2-1; 13 bases agree with TRBD2. Specimen collection occurred from a patient who underwent chemoradiotherapy. The chain's CDR3 is CASSLWGTSGVRSSYNEQFF. In DNA form, the CDR3 reads TGCGCCAGCAGCTTGTGGGGGACTAGCGGGGTGCGGAGCTCCTACAATGAGCAGTTCTTC.